The 14 T cell receptor beta chains below were found in one sample sequenced in a study of T cell responses to AZD1222 COVID-19 vaccine. The data were produced by immunoSEQ multiplex PCR, yet TCRdb's version contains in-frame clones alone and is incomplete. There are some 120,000 clones in the sample; around 92% occur only once, and approximately 1% lies in the top ten. The starting material was peripheral blood, obtained on day 0 of AZD1222 vaccination. Receptors were obtained from an adult in good health.

J is TRBJ1-6 and V is TRBV5-4; D gene ambiguous. Germline CDR1 SGHNT, CDR2 YYREEE (reference sequence). V shed 4 bases and J shed 10 bases, with 15 bases lying between them. The CDR3 has 14 residues. Here the CDR3 reads CASSPPGSSSPLHF. CDR3 bases: TGTGCCAGCAGCCCGCCGGGGAGCTCCTCACCCCTCCACTTT.

The rearrangement uses TRBV9 and TRBJ1-2; D is ambiguous. V was cut by 4 bases and J by 2 bases, with 9 bases left in between. Per germline, CDR1 SGDLS and CDR2 YYNGEE. The CDR3 consists of 13 residues. CDR3 coding DNA: TGTGCCAGCAGCTTTACTGGAAACTATGGCTACACCTTC. Translating it yields CASSFTGNYGYTF.

This clone has just one count. The chain joins TRBV18 to TRBJ1-3; D unclear. The ends were cut back, 6 bases at V and 0 bases at J, with 15 bases in the middle. In germline, CDR1 is KGHSH, CDR2 LQKENI. The CDR3 is 16 amino acids. This CDR3 is CASSTTKESSGNTIYF. CDR3 sequence (DNA): TGTGCCAGCTCGACTACTAAAGAAAGCTCTGGAAACACCATATATTTT.

V usage is TRBV5-1 and J usage is TRBJ2-3; D is uncertain. The CDR3 loop spans 14 amino acids. V shed 0 bases and J shed 4 bases, with 9 bases lying between them. Germline V CDR1 and CDR2: SGHRS, YFSETQ. The CDR3 DNA reads as TGCGCCAGCAGCTTGGAACTAACTGCAGATACGCAGTATTTT. It yields the protein CASSLELTADTQYF.

The chain is built from TRBV24-1 and TRBJ1-5, with TRBD1 matching 8 bases. V gave up 7 bases and J gave up 2 bases; unmatched junction bases: 6. The germline CDR1 and CDR2 sequences are KGHDR and SFDVKD. The CDR3 loop spans 15 amino acids. Here the CDR3 reads CATSAGGAGNQPQHF. CDR3 coding DNA: TGTGCCACCAGCGCAGGGGGCGCCGGCAATCAGCCCCAGCATTTT.

The count of this clone is one. The V and J genes are TRBV5-1 and TRBJ1-2, with no clear D. CDR3 length equals 18 residues. The germline V gene has CDR1 SGHRS and CDR2 YFSETQ. With 4 bases removed from V and 0 bases from J, the gap between germline ends came to 22 bases. The CDR3 DNA reads as TGCGCCAGCAGCCCGGTGAAAGGGTTAAGCACCACTAACTATGGCTACACCTTC. Protein product: CASSPVKGLSTTNYGYTF.

The chain is built from TRBV27 and TRBJ1-1; no clear D gene. Trimming removed 5 bases at V and 6 bases at J, with 19 bases between. The CDR3 has 15 residues. Germline loops: CDR1 MNHEY, CDR2 SMNVEV (reference sequence). As DNA, the CDR3 is TGTGCCAGCAGTCCACGAATTTTAAGCTTATCTGAAGCTTTCTTT. Its protein product is CASSPRILSLSEAFF.

The chain joins TRBV7-8 to TRBJ2-4; no reliable D call. V was trimmed by 3 bases and J by 6 bases, leaving 9 bases between them. Looked up from germline, CDR1 is SGHVS and CDR2 is FQNEAQ. CDR3 length equals 13 residues. The CDR3 DNA reads TGTGCCAGCAGCTTGAGGTTCTTAAACATTCAGTACTTC. It yields the protein CASSLRFLNIQYF.

The CDR3 is CASSLRTSGISSYNEQFF. The CDR3 DNA reads as TGTGCCAGCAGCTTGAGGACTAGCGGGATTAGCTCCTACAATGAGCAGTTCTTC. V and J are TRBV5-6 and TRBJ2-1; 12 nucleotides align to TRBD2. CDR3 length: 18 amino acids. Trimming at V came to 1 base and at J to 0 bases, leaving 5 bases not matched to a gene. The germline V gene has CDR1 SGHDT and CDR2 YYEEEE.

J is TRBJ2-3 and V is TRBV11-3, with TRBD1 identical over 7 bases. With V trimmed by 1 base and J by 1 base, 2 bases remained unmatched. There are 15 residues in the CDR3. Germline loops: CDR1 SGHNT, CDR2 YENEEA. DNA of the CDR3: TGTGCCAGCAGCTTAGGAGGACAGGGCACAGATACGCAGTATTTT. This gives the protein CASSLGGQGTDTQYF. Filled out from reference TRBV11-3 and TRBJ2-3, the complete variable domain reads EAGVVQSPRYKIIEKKQPVAFWCNPISGHNTLYWYLQNLGQGPELLIRYENEEAVDDSQLPKDRFSAERLKGVDSTLKIQPAELGDSAVYLCASSLGGQGTDTQYFGPGTRLTVL.

This rearrangement joins TRBV7-9 to TRBJ1-1; D uncertain. The CDR3 runs to 14 residues. Germline V gene sequence: CDR1 SEHNR, CDR2 FQNEAQ (reference sequence). The germline V and J ends were trimmed by 2 bases and 3 bases, with 10 bases remaining between them. The DNA for the CDR3 is TGTGCCAGCAGCTTACGAGGGCGGGACACTGAAGCTTTCTTT. Protein sequence: CASSLRGRDTEAFF.

J is TRBJ1-1 and V is TRBV5-1; 7 nucleotides align to TRBD1. Germline V gene sequence: CDR1 SGHRS, CDR2 YFSETQ. The V segment lost 3 bases and the J segment 0 bases; nucleotides outside the gene matches: 5. This CDR3 is 15 amino acids long. DNA of the CDR3: TGCGCCAGCAGCTGGGGGACAGTGGTGAACACTGAAGCTTTCTTT. Translating gives CASSWGTVVNTEAFF.

The gene calls are TRBV12-5 and TRBJ2-5; unclear D gene. V was cut by 8 bases and J by 5 bases, with 9 bases left in between. This CDR3 has 11 residues. CDR1 and CDR2 (germline): LGHNT, FRNRAP. CDR3 region: CASREFETQYF. The DNA of the CDR3 is TGTGCTAGTCGTGAGTTCGAGACCCAGTACTTC.

The chain couples TRBV5-1 to TRBJ1-1; tentative D call: TRBD1 (5 bases). Between the trimmed V and J ends, which lost 4 bases and 5 bases, there was a span of 21 bases. The germline CDR1 and CDR2 sequences are SGHRS and YFSETQ. The CDR3 runs to 16 residues. CDR3 DNA sequence: TGCGCCAGCAGCCTGGGGCCCCAAGGGGCGGGTACTGAAGCTTTCTTT. This encodes CASSLGPQGAGTEAFF.